These 23 T cell receptor beta chains came from one sample sequenced in a study of TIL therapy for anti-PD-1-resistant metastatic lung cancer. Time point described: pre-treatment sample, taken before nivolumab and TIL therapy. Tumor tissue came from excised metastases, mostly pleural nodules or supraclavicular lymph nodes. The immunoSEQ assay was v3. Sequencing used immunoSEQ multiplex PCR; TCRdb keeps in-frame clones, though not all of them. The table shows more than 25,000 clones, with about two thirds occurring only once. The material was tumor tissue, obtained at baseline. The origin of the receptors is a person between 30 and 80 years old with non-small cell lung cancer.

This clone has just one count. This chain uses TRBV7-2 with TRBJ1-6, with D possibly TRBD1 on 6 matching bases. The V end lost 0 bases, the J end lost 7 bases, and 13 bases lay between the germline ends. This CDR3 is 16 amino acids long. Germline V gives CDR1 SGHTA, CDR2 FQGNSA. CDR3 nucleotide sequence: TGTGCCAGCAGCTTAGCCCAGGGGTGGTACAATTCACCCCTCCACTTT. As protein: CASSLAQGWYNSPLHF. Complete variable domain (other parts from reference TRBV7-2 and TRBJ1-6): GAGVSQSPSNKVTEKGKDVELRCDPISGHTALYWYRQSLGQGLEFLIYFQGNSAPDKSGLPSDRFSAERTGGSVSTLTIQRTQQEDSAVYLCASSLAQGWYNSPLHFGNGTRLTVT.

The CDR3 loop is CASFDSTSEETQYF. The CDR3, as DNA: TGCGCCAGCTTCGATTCGACTAGCGAAGAGACCCAGTACTTC. V usage is TRBV5-1 and J usage is TRBJ2-5, with TRBD2 identical over 8 bases. Germline-derived CDR1 and CDR2 are SGHRS and YFSETQ. The V gene end was trimmed by 7 bases and the J gene end by 3 bases; junction bases not matched to a gene: 8. This CDR3 has 14 amino acids.

The chain recombines TRBV27 with TRBJ1-1; possibly TRBD1 for D (6 bases). The CDR3 runs 13 residues. Germline values: CDR1 MNHEY, CDR2 SMNVEV (reference sequence). V lost 0 bases and J 10 bases, leaving 12 bases between the germline ends. CDR3 DNA: TGTGCCAGCAGTTTATCGTTCGGGGGGCTAGCTTTCTTT. This gives the protein CASSLSFGGLAFF.

The chain couples TRBV5-4 to TRBJ2-7; TRBD1 might be the D (6 bases). The CDR3 length is 12 residues. Looked up from germline, CDR1 is SGHNT and CDR2 is YYREEE (reference sequence). Trimming shortened V by 2 bases and J by 9 bases, and 12 bases separated the two germline ends. The CDR3 loop is CASSFTGIGQYF. The CDR3 region has the DNA TGTGCCAGCAGCTTTACAGGGATAGGGCAGTACTTC. Using reference TRBV5-4 and TRBJ2-7 for the parts outside the CDR3, the full variable domain is ETGVTQSPTHLIKTRGQQVTLRCSSQSGHNTVSWYQQALGQGPQFIFQYYREEENGRGNFPPRFSGLQFPNYSSELNVNALELDDSALYLCASSFTGIGQYFGPGTRLTVT.

V and J are TRBV7-8 and TRBJ2-3; possible D gene TRBD2, 7 bases. Germline V gene data show CDR1 as SGHVS and CDR2 as FQNEAQ. V shed 5 bases and J shed 3 bases, with 21 bases lying between them. This CDR3 has 17 residues. The chain's CDR3 is CASSRRGRGGGTDTQYF. CDR3 bases: TGTGCCAGCAGCCGAAGAGGGAGGGGAGGGGGGACAGATACGCAGTATTTT. Drawing the rest from reference TRBV7-8 and TRBJ2-3, the complete variable domain is GAGVSQSPRYKVAKRGQDVALRCDPISGHVSLFWYQQALGQGPEFLTYFQNEAQLDKSGLPSDRFFAERPEGSVSTLKIQRTQQEDSAVYLCASSRRGRGGGTDTQYFGPGTRLTVL.

The V gene is TRBV9, the J gene TRBJ2-2, with D perhaps TRBD1 or TRBD2 (5 bases each). The CDR3 has 12 residues. V dropped 5 bases and J dropped 7 bases, with 9 bases sitting between them. Germline lookup yields CDR1 SGDLS and CDR2 YYNGEE. Here the CDR3 reads CASRWGSGELFF. In DNA, the CDR3 is TGTGCCAGCAGGTGGGGGAGCGGGGAGCTGTTTTTT.

The chain employs TRBV6-1 and TRBJ2-3, with 9 bases lining up with TRBD1. The CDR3 contains 14 residues. V shed 10 bases, J shed 2 bases, and the junction held 7 bases outside the gene matches. Germline-derived CDR1 and CDR2 are MNHNS and SASEGT. The CDR3 DNA is TGTGCCACCTACTACAGGGGGCCCACAGATACGCAGTATTTT. Encoded protein: CATYYRGPTDTQYF.

J is TRBJ1-2 and V is TRBV27, with D perhaps matching TRBD1 (5 bases). CDR1 MNHEY and CDR2 SMNVEV come from the germline V gene (reference sequence). The CDR3 runs 14 residues. V was pared by 4 bases and J by 3 bases, with 12 bases between. CDR3 protein: CASSSGGGHYGYTF. For the CDR3, the DNA is TGTGCCAGCAGTTCGGGGGGGGGTCACTATGGCTACACCTTC.

A few counts support this clone. The J gene is TRBJ2-1, the V gene TRBV9; D may be TRBD2 (6 bases). The CDR3 spans 16 residues. Deletions cut 1 base from V and 8 bases from J, with 19 bases between. The V gene's germline CDR1 is SGDLS and CDR2 YYNGEE. CDR3 amino acids: CASSVSPEPSGDEQFF. The CDR3 nucleotides are TGTGCCAGCAGCGTATCCCCTGAGCCCTCGGGGGATGAGCAGTTCTTC.

The V call is TRBV19, the J call TRBJ2-3, with 15 bases that match TRBD2. The V segment lost 4 bases and the J segment 8 bases; nucleotides outside the gene matches: 13. Germline V lookup: CDR1 LNHDA, CDR2 SQIVND (reference sequence). CDR3 length: 18 residues. The CDR3 protein is CASSSGTSGGPSGGTQYF. In DNA form, the CDR3 reads TGTGCCAGTAGTAGCGGGACTAGCGGGGGGCCGTCCGGAGGTACGCAGTATTTT. Combining the CDR3 with reference TRBV19 and TRBJ2-3 gives the whole variable domain DGGITQSPKYLFRKEGQNVTLSCEQNLNHDAMYWYRQDPGQGLRLIYYSQIVNDFQKGDIAEGYSVSREKKESFPLTVTSAQKNPTAFYLCASSSGTSGGPSGGTQYFGPGTRLTVL.

The chain couples TRBV7-6 to TRBJ2-4; D may correspond to TRBD1 or TRBD2 (5 bases each). V gave up 1 base and J gave up 12 bases, with 16 bases separating them. CDR1 is SGHVS, CDR2 FNYEAQ, per germline. The CDR3 covers 14 residues. In DNA form, the CDR3 reads TGTGCCAGCAGCTTAGGTCTAGGGGTAGGAGGTCAGTACTTC. Translating it yields CASSLGLGVGGQYF.

This clone came up a few times. This chain joins TRBV7-2 and TRBJ2-5, with TRBD1 as a possible D gene (5 bases). Trimming left V 2 bases short and J 5 bases short, with 12 bases between. This CDR3 has 14 amino acids. In germline, CDR1 is SGHTA, CDR2 FQGNSA. This CDR3 is CASSLKVGHETQYF. The DNA of the CDR3 is TGTGCCAGCAGCTTAAAGGTGGGGCATGAGACCCAGTACTTC.

The chain combines TRBV27 with TRBJ2-1; D may be TRBD1 or TRBD2 (5 bases each). In germline, CDR1 is MNHEY, CDR2 SMNVEV (reference sequence). V was pared by 5 bases and J by 12 bases, with 17 bases between. This CDR3 is 13 amino acids long. The CDR3 spells CASSGDGRGAQFF. The CDR3 bases are TGTGCCAGCAGTGGGGACGGCCGAGGTGCGCAGTTCTTC.

This clone was recorded only once. The genes are TRBV7-6 and TRBJ2-1; D is ambiguous. The V and J ends lost 5 bases and 6 bases respectively, with 23 bases between them. Germline CDR1 and CDR2: SGHVS and FNYEAQ. This CDR3 has 17 residues. The CDR3 spells CASSQNSGQTDGNEQFF. The CDR3 DNA reads TGTGCCAGCAGCCAGAACTCGGGCCAAACCGACGGCAATGAGCAGTTCTTC. Using reference TRBV7-6 and TRBJ2-1 for the parts outside the CDR3, the full variable domain is GAGVSQSPRYKVTKRGQDVALRCDPISGHVSLYWYRQALGQGPEFLTYFNYEAQQDKSGLPNDRFSAERPEGSISTLTIQRTEQRDSAMYRCASSQNSGQTDGNEQFFGPGTRLTVL.

The V and J genes are TRBV9 and TRBJ2-4, with D tentatively TRBD1 (6 bases). Trimming left V 3 bases short and J 5 bases short, with 12 bases between. Per germline, CDR1 SGDLS and CDR2 YYNGEE. CDR3 length: 14 residues. In DNA form, the CDR3 reads TGTGCCAGCAGCGCTCAGGGGAGCGAAAACATTCAGTACTTC. As protein: CASSAQGSENIQYF.

This clone was picked up a small number of times. The chain recombines TRBV5-1 with TRBJ2-7, with 11 bases aligning to TRBD2. Losses at the gene ends were 0 bases for V and 4 bases for J; bases not matched to a gene: 3. There are 15 residues in the CDR3. Germline CDR1 is SGHRS and CDR2 is YFSETQ. The CDR3 reads CASSLGLAGGYEQYF. DNA of the CDR3: TGCGCCAGCAGCTTGGGGCTAGCGGGGGGATACGAGCAGTACTTC.

V gene TRBV9 combines with J gene TRBJ2-7; 10 positions agree with TRBD2. Per the germline V gene, CDR1 is SGDLS and CDR2 is YYNGEE. Losses at the gene ends were 0 bases for V and 4 bases for J; bases not matched to a gene: 4. The CDR3 is 15 residues long. The CDR3 sequence is CASSVGVAGGYEQYF. Here the CDR3 DNA reads TGTGCCAGCAGCGTAGGGGTAGCGGGGGGTTACGAGCAGTACTTC.

The V gene is TRBV12-2, the J gene TRBJ2-2. TRBV12-2 is given as a pseudogene. The CDR3 contains 17 residues. The CDR3 DNA reads as TGTGCAAGTCGCTTAGCGTGGGGGACGGCGAACACCGGGGAGCTGTTTTTT. This sequence encodes CASRLAWGTANTGELFF.

The chain employs TRBV6-5 and TRBJ1-2, with D hard to call. Germline CDR1 is MNHEY and CDR2 is SVGAGI. The CDR3 length is 15 residues. V was trimmed by 0 bases and J by 4 bases, leaving 12 bases between them. The DNA of the CDR3 is TGTGCCAGCAGTTACTCGATTCTCGGATTCTATGGCTACACCTTC. This gives the protein CASSYSILGFYGYTF.

There are a few counts of this clone. The chain has TRBV6-1 and TRBJ2-5; D is possibly TRBD1 or TRBD2 (5 bases each). Germline CDR1 is MNHNS and CDR2 is SASEGT. V dropped 7 bases and J dropped 4 bases, with 13 bases sitting between them. There are 13 residues in the CDR3. DNA of the CDR3: TGTGCCAGCATCCGGGACCCCACAGAGACCCAGTACTTC. This gives the protein CASIRDPTETQYF.

The chain employs TRBV29-1 and TRBJ1-2; possibly TRBD1 for D (5 bases). V shed 5 bases and J shed 7 bases, with 17 bases lying between them. CDR3 length: 13 residues. Germline-derived CDR1 and CDR2 are SQVTM and ANQGSEA. The chain's CDR3 is CSVSDSGAGGYTF. CDR3 sequence (DNA): TGCAGCGTTTCCGACAGCGGGGCGGGTGGCTACACCTTC. The entire variable domain, with the rest obtained from reference TRBV29-1 and TRBJ1-2, is as follows: SAVISQKPSRDICQRGTSLTIQCQVDSQVTMMFWYRQQPGQSLTLIATANQGSEATYESGFVIDKFPISRPNLTFSTLTVSNMSPEDSSIYLCSVSDSGAGGYTFGSGTRLTVV.

V gene TRBV13 combines with J gene TRBJ2-7; a possible D gene is TRBD2 (7 bases). Germline CDR1 and CDR2: PRHDT and FYEKMQ (reference sequence). This CDR3 has 15 amino acids. V lost 5 bases and J lost 1, with 15 bases in between. In nucleotides, the CDR3 is TGTGCCAGCAGCCGCGGGGGCGAGGTATCCTACGAGCAGTACTTC. Amino acids: CASSRGGEVSYEQYF. Full variable domain (rest looked up from reference TRBV13 and TRBJ2-7): AAGVIQSPRHLIKEKRETATLKCYPIPRHDTVYWYQQGPGQDPQFLISFYEKMQSDKGSIPDRFSAQQFSDYHSELNMSSLELGDSALYFCASSRGGEVSYEQYFGPGTRLTVT.

The genes are TRBV5-1 and TRBJ2-5; a possible D gene is TRBD1 (6 bases). V was pared by 4 bases and J by 5 bases, with 15 bases between. The CDR3 covers 14 residues. The V gene's germline CDR1 is SGHRS and CDR2 YFSETQ. CDR3 in DNA: TGCGCCAGCAGCACGGGCCTCCAGGGGGAGACCCAGTACTTC. This codes for CASSTGLQGETQYF.